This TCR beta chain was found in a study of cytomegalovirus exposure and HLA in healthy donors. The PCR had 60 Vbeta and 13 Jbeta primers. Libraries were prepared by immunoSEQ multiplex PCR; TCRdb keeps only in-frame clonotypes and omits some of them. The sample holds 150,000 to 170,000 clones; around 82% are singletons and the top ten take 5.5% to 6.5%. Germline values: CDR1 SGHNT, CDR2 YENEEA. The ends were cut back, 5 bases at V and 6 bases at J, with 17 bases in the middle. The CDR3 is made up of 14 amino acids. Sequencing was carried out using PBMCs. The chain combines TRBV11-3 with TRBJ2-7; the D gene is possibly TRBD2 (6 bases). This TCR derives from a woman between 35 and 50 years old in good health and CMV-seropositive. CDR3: CASSPVGGAGEQYF. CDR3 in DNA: TGTGCCAGCAGCCCAGTCGGGGGAGCAGGCGAGCAGTACTTC.